The 6 T cell receptor beta chains reported below all come from one sample, sequenced in a study of blood T cell repertoires in COVID-19. The assay was immunoSEQ multiplex PCR, and TCRdb's table has in-frame clones only and misses some. Among about 160,000 clones listed, approximately 81% were seen once. The sequencing input was PBMCs or T cells enriched from blood (not recorded which). Source of these receptors: a man in his sixties who had recovered from COVID-19.

V usage is TRBV10-3 and J usage is TRBJ1-2, with D maybe TRBD1 (5 bases). V was cut by 2 bases and J by 7 bases, with 8 bases left in between. Germline values: CDR1 ENHRY, CDR2 SYGVKD. This CDR3 is built from 12 residues. CDR3 sequence reads: CAISERGSGYTF. CDR3 DNA: TGTGCCATCAGTGAGAGGGGCAGTGGCTACACCTTC.

The table lists this clone with a few counts. The chain employs TRBV21-1 and TRBJ2-5; the table's D call TRBD1 went unverified against the DNA. TRBV21-1 is a pseudogene. The CDR3 extends over 15 amino acids. CDR3 nucleotides: TGTGCCAGCAGCCTCCGGGACAGGAGGGAAGAGACCCAGTACTTC. It yields the protein CASSLRDRREETQYF.

The chain links TRBV4-1 to TRBJ1-6; the D gene is possibly TRBD1 (5 bases). The CDR3 runs to 13 residues. The ends were cut back, 4 bases at V and 9 bases at J, with 10 bases in the middle. Germline CDR1 MGHRA, CDR2 YSYEKL. The CDR3 region has the DNA TGCGCCAGCAGCCCAGGAGGGGTTTCACCCCTCCACTTT. Translating it yields CASSPGGVSPLHF.

The chain carries TRBV2 and TRBJ2-5, with 11 bases fitting TRBD2. The CDR3 consists of 18 residues. V was clipped by 6 bases and J by 4 bases; unmatched bases: 16. Germline-derived CDR1 and CDR2 are SNHLY and FYNNEI. The CDR3 sequence is CASSERGSGRAGGETQYF. The CDR3 nucleotides are TGTGCCAGCAGCGAACGGGGTAGCGGGAGGGCCGGGGGAGAGACCCAGTACTTC.

The chain employs TRBV5-1 and TRBJ1-1; TRBD1 matches at 8 bases. This CDR3 has 16 amino acids. Germline V gene sequence: CDR1 SGHRS, CDR2 YFSETQ. The trim removed 3 bases at V and 8 bases at J, leaving 15 bases unmatched. The CDR3 here is CASSSGQGTYPGEAFF. The CDR3, as DNA: TGCGCCAGCAGCTCCGGACAGGGAACATATCCAGGGGAAGCTTTCTTT.

The V gene is TRBV18, the J gene TRBJ2-5, with a possible D match to TRBD1 (6 bases). The CDR3 length is 14 residues. Germline V CDR1 and CDR2: KGHSH, LQKENI. V was trimmed by 3 bases and J by 4 bases, leaving 12 bases between them. CDR3: CASSPYRDGETQYF. DNA of the CDR3: TGTGCCAGCTCACCGTACAGGGATGGAGAGACCCAGTACTTC.